The source of this TCR beta chain is a study of cytotoxic CD8 clonotypes in ibrutinib-treated CLL. This clone turned up a few times. As yet, its antigen is unknown. General study findings and limits: Once treatment began, public clonotypes, which were uncommon, contracted or stayed stable.

Assay: immunoSEQ multiplex PCR; the TCRdb copy retains only in-frame clones and omits some. The data hold under 200,000 clones, with 84% observed a single time. This CDR3 is 17 amino acids long. Per the germline V gene, CDR1 is MDHEN and CDR2 is SYDVKM. The V gene end was trimmed by 2 bases and the J gene end by 0 bases; junction bases not matched to a gene: 8. The TCR comes from a human donor with chronic lymphocytic leukemia. V gene TRBV28 combines with J gene TRBJ2-7; TRBD2 matches 9 bases. The material sequenced was PBMCs, taken after 24 months of ibrutinib treatment. DNA for the CDR3: TGTGCCAGCAGTTTAGCGGGAGGGATCCTAAGCTCCTACGAGCAGTACTTC. The encoded protein is CASSLAGGILSSYEQYF.